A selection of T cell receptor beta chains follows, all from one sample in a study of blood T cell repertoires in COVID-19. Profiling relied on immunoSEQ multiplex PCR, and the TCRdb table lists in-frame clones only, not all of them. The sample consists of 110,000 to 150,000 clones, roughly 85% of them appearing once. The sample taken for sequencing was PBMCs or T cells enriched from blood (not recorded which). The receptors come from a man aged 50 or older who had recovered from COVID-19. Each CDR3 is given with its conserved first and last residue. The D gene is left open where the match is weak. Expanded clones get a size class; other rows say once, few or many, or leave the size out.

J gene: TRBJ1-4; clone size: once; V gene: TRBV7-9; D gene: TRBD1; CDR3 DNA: TGTGCCAGCAGCTTAGGACGACAGGGTAGTGAAAAACTGTTTTTT; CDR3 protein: CASSLGRQGSEKLFF
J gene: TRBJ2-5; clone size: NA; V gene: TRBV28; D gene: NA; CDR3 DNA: TGTGCCAGCAGTTTTCAAGAGGGAGAGACCCAGTACTTC; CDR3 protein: CASSFQEGETQYF
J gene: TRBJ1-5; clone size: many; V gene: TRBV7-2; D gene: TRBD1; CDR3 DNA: TGTGCCAGCAGCGTGACAGGGGGCCAGCCCCAGCATTTT; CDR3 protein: CASSVTGGQPQHF
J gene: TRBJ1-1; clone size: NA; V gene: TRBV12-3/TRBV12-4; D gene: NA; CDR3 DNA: TGTGCCAGCAGTTTTCGGGGGAACCCTGAAGCTTTCTTT; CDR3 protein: CASSFRGNPEAFF
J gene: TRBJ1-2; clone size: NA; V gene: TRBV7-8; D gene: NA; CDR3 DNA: TGTGCCAGCAGCCCTGCGGGGAGGAACTATGGCTACACCTTC; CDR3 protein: CASSPAGRNYGYTF
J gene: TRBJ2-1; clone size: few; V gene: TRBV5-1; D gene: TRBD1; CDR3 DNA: TGCGCCAGCAGCACCCCCGGGACAGGCGGGGATGAGCAGTTCTTC; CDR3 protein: CASSTPGTGGDEQFF
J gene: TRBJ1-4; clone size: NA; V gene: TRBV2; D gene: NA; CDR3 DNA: TGTGCCAGCAGCAGGTCCTTTTCTGAAAAACTGTTTTTT; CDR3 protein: CASSRSFSEKLFF
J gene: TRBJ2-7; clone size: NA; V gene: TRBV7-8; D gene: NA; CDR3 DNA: TGTGCCAGCAGCTTAGGAATTTTGCAGAAAGAGCAGTACTTC; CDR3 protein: CASSLGILQKEQYF
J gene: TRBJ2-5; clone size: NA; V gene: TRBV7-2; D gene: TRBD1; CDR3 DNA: TGTGCCAGCAGCTTAGCGGGGACAGGGGAAACCCAGTACTTC; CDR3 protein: CASSLAGTGETQYF
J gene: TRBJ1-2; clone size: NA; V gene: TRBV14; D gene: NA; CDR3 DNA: TGTGCCAGCAGCCAAGCGGGGTATGGCTACACCTTC; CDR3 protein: CASSQAGYGYTF
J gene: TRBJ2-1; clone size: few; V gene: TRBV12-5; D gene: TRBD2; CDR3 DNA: TGTGCTAGTGGTTTGGCACCTAGCGGTCCAGATAATGAGCAGTTCTTC; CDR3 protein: CASGLAPSGPDNEQFF
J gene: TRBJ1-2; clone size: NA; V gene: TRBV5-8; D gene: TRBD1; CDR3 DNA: TGTGCCAGCAGCCCGGACGGGACAGGGGGCGCTCAGGGCTACACCTTC; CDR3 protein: CASSPDGTGGAQGYTF
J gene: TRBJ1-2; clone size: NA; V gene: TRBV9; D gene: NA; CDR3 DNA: TGTGCCAGCAGCGTGTCCCCAGCGCCTGTGTATGGCTACACCTTC; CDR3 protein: CASSVSPAPVYGYTF
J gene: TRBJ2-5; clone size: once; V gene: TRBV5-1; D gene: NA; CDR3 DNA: TGCGCCAGCAGACCGGGAAGTGGAGAGACCCAGTACTTC; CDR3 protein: CASRPGSGETQYF
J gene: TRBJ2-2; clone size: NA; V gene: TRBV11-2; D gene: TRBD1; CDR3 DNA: TGTGCCAGCAGCAAGACAGGGTGGGGGTTTAGCGGGGAGCTGTTTTTT; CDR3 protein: CASSKTGWGFSGELFF
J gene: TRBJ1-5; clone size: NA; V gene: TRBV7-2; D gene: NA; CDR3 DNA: TGTGCCAGCAGCACTCAAACGACAGTTAATCAGCCCCAGCATTTT; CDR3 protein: CASSTQTTVNQPQHF
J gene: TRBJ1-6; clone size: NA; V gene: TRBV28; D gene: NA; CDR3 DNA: TGTGCCAGCAGTTTATTGAGGGCGGGGGCTAGGAGTTCACCCCTCCACTTT; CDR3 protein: CASSLLRAGARSSPLHF
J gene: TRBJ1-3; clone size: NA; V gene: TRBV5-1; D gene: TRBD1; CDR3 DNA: TGCGCCAGCAGCTTGGAGGGACAGATAGGAAACACCATATATTTT; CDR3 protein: CASSLEGQIGNTIYF
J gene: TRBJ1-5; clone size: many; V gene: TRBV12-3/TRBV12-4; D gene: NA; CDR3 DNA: TGTGCCAGCAGCTACTATATGGGTCAGCCCCAGCATTTT; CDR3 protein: CASSYYMGQPQHF
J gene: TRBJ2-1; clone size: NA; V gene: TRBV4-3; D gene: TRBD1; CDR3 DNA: TGCGCCAGCAGCCAACACCCAACAATAGACAGGGGCAGCGAGCAGTTCTTC; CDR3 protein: CASSQHPTIDRGSEQFF